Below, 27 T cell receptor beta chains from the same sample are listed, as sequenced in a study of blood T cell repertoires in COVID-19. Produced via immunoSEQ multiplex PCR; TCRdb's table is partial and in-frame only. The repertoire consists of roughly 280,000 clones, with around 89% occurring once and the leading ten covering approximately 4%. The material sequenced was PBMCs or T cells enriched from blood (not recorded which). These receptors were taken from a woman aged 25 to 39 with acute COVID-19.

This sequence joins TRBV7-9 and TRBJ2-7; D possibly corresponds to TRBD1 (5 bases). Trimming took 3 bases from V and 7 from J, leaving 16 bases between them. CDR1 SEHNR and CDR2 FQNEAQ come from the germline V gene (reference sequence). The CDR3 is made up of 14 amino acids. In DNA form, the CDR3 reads TGTGCCAGCAGCTTTGGGGCGGCAGATCGGGAGCAGTACTTC. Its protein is CASSFGAADREQYF.

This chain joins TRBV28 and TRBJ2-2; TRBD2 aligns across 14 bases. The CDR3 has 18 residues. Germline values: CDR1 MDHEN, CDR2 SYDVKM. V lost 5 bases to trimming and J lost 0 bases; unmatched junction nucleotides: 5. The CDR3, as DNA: TGTGCCAGCAGTCCCGTGACTAGCGGGAGGGCGAACACCGGGGAGCTGTTTTTT. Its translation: CASSPVTSGRANTGELFF.

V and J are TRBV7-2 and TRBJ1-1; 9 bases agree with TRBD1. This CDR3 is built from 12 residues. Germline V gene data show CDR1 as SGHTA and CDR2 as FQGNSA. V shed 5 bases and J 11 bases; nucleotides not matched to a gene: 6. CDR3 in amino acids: CASSPTGGSAFF. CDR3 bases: TGTGCCAGCAGCCCGACAGGGGGGTCCGCTTTCTTT. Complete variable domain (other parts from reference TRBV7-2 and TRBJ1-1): GAGVSQSPSNKVTEKGKDVELRCDPISGHTALYWYRQSLGQGLEFLIYFQGNSAPDKSGLPSDRFSAERTGGSVSTLTIQRTQQEDSAVYLCASSPTGGSAFFGQGTRLTVV.

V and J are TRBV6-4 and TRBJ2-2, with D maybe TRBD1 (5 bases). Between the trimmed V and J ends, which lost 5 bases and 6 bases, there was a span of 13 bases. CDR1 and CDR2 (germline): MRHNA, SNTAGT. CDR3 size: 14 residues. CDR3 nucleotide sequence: TGTGCCAGCAGTAGGCCAGGGCGGTCCGGGGAGCTGTTTTTT. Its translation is CASSRPGRSGELFF.

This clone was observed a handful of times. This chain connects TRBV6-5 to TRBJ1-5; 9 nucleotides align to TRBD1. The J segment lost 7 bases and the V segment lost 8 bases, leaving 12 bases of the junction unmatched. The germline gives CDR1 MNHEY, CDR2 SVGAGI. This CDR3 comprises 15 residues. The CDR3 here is CASGETGQGGQPQHF. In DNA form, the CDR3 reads TGTGCCAGCGGAGAGACGGGACAGGGTGGGCAGCCCCAGCATTTT.

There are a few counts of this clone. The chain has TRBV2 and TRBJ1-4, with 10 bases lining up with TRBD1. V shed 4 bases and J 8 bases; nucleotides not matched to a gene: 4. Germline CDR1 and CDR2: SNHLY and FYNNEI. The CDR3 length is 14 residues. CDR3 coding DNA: TGTGCCAGCAGTGGACAGGGGGCGGGCGAAAAACTGTTTTTT. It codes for CASSGQGAGEKLFF.

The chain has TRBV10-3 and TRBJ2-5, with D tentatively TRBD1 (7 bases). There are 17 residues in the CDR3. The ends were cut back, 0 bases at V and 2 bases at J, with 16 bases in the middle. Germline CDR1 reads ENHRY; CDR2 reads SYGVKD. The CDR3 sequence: CAISESGGRGVQETQYF. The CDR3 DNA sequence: TGTGCCATCAGTGAGTCGGGCGGCAGGGGGGTGCAAGAGACCCAGTACTTC.

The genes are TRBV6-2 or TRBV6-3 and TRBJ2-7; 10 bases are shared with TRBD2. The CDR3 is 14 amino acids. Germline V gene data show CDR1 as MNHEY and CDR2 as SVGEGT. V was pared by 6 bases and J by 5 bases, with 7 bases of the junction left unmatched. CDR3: CASSRSGRADEQYF. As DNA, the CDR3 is TGTGCCAGCAGCCGAAGCGGGAGGGCCGACGAGCAGTACTTC.

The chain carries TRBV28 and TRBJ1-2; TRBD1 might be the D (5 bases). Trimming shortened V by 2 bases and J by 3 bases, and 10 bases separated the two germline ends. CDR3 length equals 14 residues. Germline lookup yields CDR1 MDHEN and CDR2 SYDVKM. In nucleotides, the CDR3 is TGTGCCAGCAGTTTACAGGGATTTTACTATGGCTACACCTTC. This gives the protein CASSLQGFYYGYTF.

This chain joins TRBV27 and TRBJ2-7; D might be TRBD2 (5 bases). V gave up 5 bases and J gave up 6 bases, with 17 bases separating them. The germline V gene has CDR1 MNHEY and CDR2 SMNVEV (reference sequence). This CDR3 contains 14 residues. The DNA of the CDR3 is TGTGCCAGCAGTCAGGTTATTTTCGAGGGCGAGCAGTACTTC. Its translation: CASSQVIFEGEQYF.

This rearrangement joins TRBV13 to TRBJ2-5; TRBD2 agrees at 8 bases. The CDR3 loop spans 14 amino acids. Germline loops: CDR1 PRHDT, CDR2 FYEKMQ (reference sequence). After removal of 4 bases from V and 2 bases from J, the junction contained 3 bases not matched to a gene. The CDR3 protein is CASSSSGPQETQYF. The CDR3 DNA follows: TGTGCCAGCAGCTCTAGCGGGCCTCAAGAGACCCAGTACTTC.

The CDR3 bases are TGTGCCAGCAGCAGGAGGGAAACAATTGAGCAGTTCTTC. Protein product: CASSRRETIEQFF. The V call is TRBV5-6, the J call TRBJ2-1; TRBD2 might be the D (6 bases). Germline V gene sequence: CDR1 SGHDT, CDR2 YYEEEE. CDR3 size: 13 residues. V lost 4 bases to trimming and J lost 9 bases, with 14 bases between them.

DNA of the CDR3: TGTGCCAGTAGTATAGCCAGGTCCTACGAGCAGTACTTC. It encodes CASSIARSYEQYF. The chain recombines TRBV19 with TRBJ2-7, with no clear D. This CDR3 contains 13 residues. Germline CDR1 LNHDA, CDR2 SQIVND (reference sequence). Trimming shortened V by 1 base and J by 1 base, and 5 bases separated the two germline ends.

CDR3 residues: CSASRDQPQHF. In DNA form, the CDR3 reads TGCAGTGCTAGCAGGGATCAGCCCCAGCATTTT. The V gene is TRBV20-1, the J gene TRBJ1-5; D is possibly TRBD1 (5 bases). This CDR3 has 11 amino acids. Trimming cost V 3 bases and J 5 bases, with 5 bases left between them. The germline V gene has CDR1 DFQATT and CDR2 SNEGSKA (reference sequence).

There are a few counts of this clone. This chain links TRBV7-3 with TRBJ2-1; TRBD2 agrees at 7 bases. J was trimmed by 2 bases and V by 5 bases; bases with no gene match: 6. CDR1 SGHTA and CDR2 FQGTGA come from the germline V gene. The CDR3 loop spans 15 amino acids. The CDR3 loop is CASSPSSGAYNEQFF. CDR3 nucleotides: TGTGCCAGCAGCCCATCTAGCGGAGCCTACAATGAGCAGTTCTTC.

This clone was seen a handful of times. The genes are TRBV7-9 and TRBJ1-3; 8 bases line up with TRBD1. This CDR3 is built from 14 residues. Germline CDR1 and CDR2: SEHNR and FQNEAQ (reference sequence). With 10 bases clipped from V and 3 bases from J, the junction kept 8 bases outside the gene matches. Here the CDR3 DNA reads TGTGCCACGGACAGGGACGGAAGTGGAAACACCATATATTTT. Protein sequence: CATDRDGSGNTIYF.

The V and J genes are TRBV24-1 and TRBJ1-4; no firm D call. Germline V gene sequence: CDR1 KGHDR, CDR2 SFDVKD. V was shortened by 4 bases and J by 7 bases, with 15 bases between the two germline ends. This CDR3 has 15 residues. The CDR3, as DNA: TGTGCCACCAGTGACCCGACCTCAGGTAGTGAAAAACTGTTTTTT. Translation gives CATSDPTSGSEKLFF.

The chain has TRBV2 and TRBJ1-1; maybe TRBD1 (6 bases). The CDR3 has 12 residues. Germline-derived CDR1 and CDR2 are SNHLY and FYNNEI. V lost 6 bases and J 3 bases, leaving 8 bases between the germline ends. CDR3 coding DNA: TGTGCCAGCAGACCAGGGGACACTGAAGCTTTCTTT. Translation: CASRPGDTEAFF.

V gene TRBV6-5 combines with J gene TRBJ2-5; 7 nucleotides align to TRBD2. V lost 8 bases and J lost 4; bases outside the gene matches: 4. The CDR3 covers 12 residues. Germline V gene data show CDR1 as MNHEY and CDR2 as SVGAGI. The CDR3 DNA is TGTGCCAGCGGCGGGGGAACAGAGACCCAGTACTTC. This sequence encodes CASGGGTETQYF.

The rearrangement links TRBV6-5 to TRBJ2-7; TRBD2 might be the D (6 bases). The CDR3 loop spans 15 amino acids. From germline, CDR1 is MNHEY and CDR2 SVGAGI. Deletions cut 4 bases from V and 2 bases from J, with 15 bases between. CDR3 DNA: TGTGCCAGCAGTTTTGCCGACGGGGGAACCTACGAGCAGTACTTC. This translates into CASSFADGGTYEQYF.

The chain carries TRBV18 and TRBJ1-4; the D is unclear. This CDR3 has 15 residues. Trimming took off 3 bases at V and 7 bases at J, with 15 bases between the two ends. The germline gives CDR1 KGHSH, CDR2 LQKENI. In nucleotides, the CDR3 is TGTGCCAGCTCACCGCCTTCAGAGGGAGGTGAAAAACTGTTTTTT. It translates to CASSPPSEGGEKLFF.

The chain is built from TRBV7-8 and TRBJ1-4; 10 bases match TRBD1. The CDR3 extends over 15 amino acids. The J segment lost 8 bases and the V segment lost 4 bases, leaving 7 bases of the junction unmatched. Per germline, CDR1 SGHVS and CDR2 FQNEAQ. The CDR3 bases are TGTGCCAGCAGCTCAACCGGGACAGGGGAAGAAAAACTGTTTTTT. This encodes CASSSTGTGEEKLFF. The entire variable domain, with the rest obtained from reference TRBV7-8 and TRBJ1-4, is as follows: GAGVSQSPRYKVAKRGQDVALRCDPISGHVSLFWYQQALGQGPEFLTYFQNEAQLDKSGLPSDRFFAERPEGSVSTLKIQRTQQEDSAVYLCASSSTGTGEEKLFFGSGTQLSVL.

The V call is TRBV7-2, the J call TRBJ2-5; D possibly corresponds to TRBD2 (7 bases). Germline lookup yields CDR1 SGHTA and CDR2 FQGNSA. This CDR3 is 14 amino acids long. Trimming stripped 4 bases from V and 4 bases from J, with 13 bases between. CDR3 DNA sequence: TGTGCCAGCAGCTCGCGGGCGGGGGCAGAGACCCAGTACTTC. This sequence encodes CASSSRAGAETQYF.

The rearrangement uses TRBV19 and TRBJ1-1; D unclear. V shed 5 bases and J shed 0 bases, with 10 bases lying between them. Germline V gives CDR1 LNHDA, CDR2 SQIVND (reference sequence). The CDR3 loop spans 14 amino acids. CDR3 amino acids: CASSGRTLNTEAFF. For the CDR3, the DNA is TGTGCCAGTAGTGGGAGGACTTTGAACACTGAAGCTTTCTTT.

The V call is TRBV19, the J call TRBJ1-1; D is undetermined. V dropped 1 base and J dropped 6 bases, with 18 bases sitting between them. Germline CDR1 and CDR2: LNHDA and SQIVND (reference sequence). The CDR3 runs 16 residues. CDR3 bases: TGTGCCAGTAGTATAGGGGTGGAGGATCAACTCGCTGAAGCTTTCTTT. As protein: CASSIGVEDQLAEAFF. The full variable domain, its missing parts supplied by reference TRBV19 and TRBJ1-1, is DGGITQSPKYLFRKEGQNVTLSCEQNLNHDAMYWYRQDPGQGLRLIYYSQIVNDFQKGDIAEGYSVSREKKESFPLTVTSAQKNPTAFYLCASSIGVEDQLAEAFFGQGTRLTVV.

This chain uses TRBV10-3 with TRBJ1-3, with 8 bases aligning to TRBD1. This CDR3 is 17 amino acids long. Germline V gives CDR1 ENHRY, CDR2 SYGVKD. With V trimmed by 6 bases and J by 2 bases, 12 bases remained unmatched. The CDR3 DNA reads TGTGCCATCAGCGAGACCGGGACAGGAGTTACTGGAAACACCATATATTTT. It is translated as CAISETGTGVTGNTIYF.

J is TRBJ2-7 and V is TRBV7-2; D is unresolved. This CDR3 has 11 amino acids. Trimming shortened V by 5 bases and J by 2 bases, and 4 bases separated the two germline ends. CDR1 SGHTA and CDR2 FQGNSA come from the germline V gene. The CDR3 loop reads CASSETYEQYF. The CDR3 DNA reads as TGTGCCAGCAGCGAGACCTACGAGCAGTACTTC.